Below, 9 T cell receptor beta chains from the same sample are listed, as sequenced in a study of T cell repertoires in cytomegalovirus infection. TCRdb itself ran the reads through MiXCR, one entry per CDR3 protein. The table records hundreds of thousands of distinct CDR3 sequences, about 40% of them present only once. Sequenced material: PBMCs. The receptor set was obtained from a human donor in good health (CMV status not recorded). Some clones in this sample may be carry-over from other donors' samples.

The rearrangement links TRBV11-2 to TRBJ2-4; 8 positions match TRBD1. CDR1 and CDR2 from the germline V gene are SGHAT and FQNNGV. This CDR3 spans 19 amino acids. V shed 2 bases and J 0 bases; nucleotides not matched to a gene: 12. The CDR3 loop reads CASSLRTGNSPVAKNIQYF. CDR3 DNA sequence: TGTGCCAGCAGCTTAAGGACAGGGAATTCACCAGTAGCCAAAAACATTCAGTACTTC.

The rearrangement links TRBV20-1 to TRBJ1-4, with 11 bases identical to TRBD1. Germline CDR1 DFQATT, CDR2 SNEGSKA (reference sequence). The CDR3 spans 16 residues. J was trimmed by 10 bases and V by 0 bases; bases with no gene match: 10. CDR3 coding DNA: TGCAGTGCTAGAGATCCGCAAACCGGGACAGGGGGAAAACTGTTTTTT. It encodes CSARDPQTGTGGKLFF.

This sequence joins TRBV5-1 and TRBJ1-6; D remains unclear. CDR3 size: 14 residues. The ends were cut back, 2 bases at V and 10 bases at J, with 13 bases in the middle. From germline, CDR1 is SGHRS and CDR2 YFSETQ. In DNA form, the CDR3 reads TGCGCCAGCAGCTTATGGGCTCTGGAGTCACCCCTCCACTTT. This gives the protein CASSLWALESPLHF.

In its sample, this clonotype was seen a few times. The rearrangement uses TRBV6-2 or TRBV6-3 and TRBJ1-1, with D uncertain. CDR1 MNHEY and CDR2 SVGEGT come from the germline V gene. Trimming stripped 6 bases from V and 8 bases from J, with 13 bases between. CDR3 length equals 12 residues. In DNA, the CDR3 is TGTGCCAGCAGCTCCCCTTGGGAAGAAGCTTTCTTT. It specifies CASSSPWEEAFF.

This clonotype occurred a few times. CDR3 DNA sequence: TGTGCCAGCAGTTGGGGGTCCGACAATCAGCCCCAGCATTTT. It is translated as CASSWGSDNQPQHF. The V gene is TRBV27, the J gene TRBJ1-5, with D possibly TRBD1 on 5 matching bases. CDR1 MNHEY and CDR2 SMNVEV come from the germline V gene (reference sequence). The CDR3 has 14 residues. The V gene lost 4 bases and the J gene lost 3 bases, with 10 bases spanning the gap.

The chain is built from TRBV7-9 and TRBJ2-3; TRBD2 is a possible D gene (5 bases). V shed 2 bases and J shed 4 bases, with 16 bases lying between them. The CDR3 is made up of 16 amino acids. Per the germline V gene, CDR1 is SEHNR and CDR2 is FQNEAQ (reference sequence). CDR3 amino acids: CASSLLRRGSSDTQYF. The CDR3 coding sequence is TGTGCCAGCAGCTTATTACGTAGAGGGAGCTCAGATACGCAGTATTTT.

This chain joins TRBV5-4 and TRBJ2-7; TRBD2 matches 8 bases. The CDR3 runs to 17 residues. Germline values: CDR1 SGHNT, CDR2 YYREEE (reference sequence). The trim removed 3 bases at V and 0 bases at J, leaving 11 bases unmatched. The DNA for the CDR3 is TGTGCCAGCAGCTCCACAGCGGGAGTCCGATTCTCCTACGAGCAGTACTTC. Translating it yields CASSSTAGVRFSYEQYF.

V and J are TRBV12-3 or TRBV12-4 and TRBJ1-3, with TRBD1 as a possible D gene (5 bases). The CDR3 extends over 14 amino acids. V gave up 3 bases and J gave up 1 base, with 7 bases separating them. In DNA form, the CDR3 reads TGTGCCAGCAGTTTGCGACAGTCTGGAAACACCATATATTTT. Translation: CASSLRQSGNTIYF.

The rearrangement uses TRBV5-4 and TRBJ1-1; no clear D gene. Trimming pared 4 bases from V and 5 bases from J, leaving 12 bases between. Germline values: CDR1 SGHNT, CDR2 YYREEE (reference sequence). The CDR3 consists of 13 residues. The CDR3: CASSGEADTEAFF. The CDR3 DNA is TGTGCCAGCAGCGGAGAGGCAGATACTGAAGCTTTCTTT. Variable domain in full (rest from reference TRBV5-4 and TRBJ1-1): ETGVTQSPTHLIKTRGQQVTLRCSSQSGHNTVSWYQQALGQGPQFIFQYYREEENGRGNFPPRFSGLQFPNYSSELNVNALELDDSALYLCASSGEADTEAFFGQGTRLTVV.